The 5 T cell receptor beta chains given below trace back to one sample, sequenced in a study of radiation and T cells in renal cell carcinoma. The data were produced by immunoSEQ multiplex PCR, yet TCRdb's version contains in-frame clones alone and is incomplete. Of 130,000 or so clones listed, about 88% are singletons. Time point here: baseline pretreatment blood. Treatment defined: 15 Gy SBRT to primary tumor, nephrectomy 4 weeks later. Sequenced material: blood, taken from a patient whose treatment included radiotherapy and nephrectomy. Receptors originate from a woman between 45 and 60 years old with renal cell carcinoma.

This chain links TRBV5-5 with TRBJ2-1; 11 bases map to TRBD2. The V and J ends lost 4 bases and 3 bases, in that order; junction bases with no gene match: 3. The CDR3 totals 15 residues. In germline, CDR1 is SGHKS, CDR2 YYEKEE (reference sequence). In DNA, the CDR3 is TGTGCCAGCAGCACGACTAGCGGGGTCTACAATGAGCAGTTCTTC. Protein product: CASSTTSGVYNEQFF. The entire variable domain, with the rest obtained from reference TRBV5-5 and TRBJ2-1, is as follows: DAGVTQSPTHLIKTRGQQVTLRCSPISGHKSVSWYQQVLGQGPQFIFQYYEKEERGRGNFPDRFSARQFPNYSSELNVNALLLGDSALYLCASSTTSGVYNEQFFGPGTRLTVL.

This clone was picked up a small number of times. The chain uses TRBV7-8 and TRBJ2-5, with 9 bases that match TRBD2. CDR1 and CDR2 (germline): SGHVS, FQNEAQ. J was trimmed by 2 bases and V by 4 bases; bases with no gene match: 17. The CDR3 consists of 19 residues. The CDR3, as DNA: TGTGCCAGCAGCTCCCCGGCGGAGCGGGGGGCCTGGGGGCAAGAGACCCAGTACTTC. Protein product: CASSSPAERGAWGQETQYF.

CDR3 nucleotides: TGTGCTAGTGGAGGGACAACTCGGGGCAACTATGGCTACACCTTC. It is translated as CASGGTTRGNYGYTF. The chain carries TRBV12-5 and TRBJ1-2; the D gene is possibly TRBD1 (6 bases). Germline V gene data show CDR1 as LGHNT and CDR2 as FRNRAP. The CDR3 runs to 15 residues. V was clipped by 6 bases and J by 2 bases, with 16 bases between them.

The chain recombines TRBV19 with TRBJ1-5, with D maybe TRBD1 (5 bases). The ends were cut back, 7 bases at V and 5 bases at J, with 15 bases in the middle. The length of the CDR3 is 14 residues. CDR1 LNHDA and CDR2 SQIVND come from the germline V gene (reference sequence). The CDR3 loop is CASTHRGEDQPQHF. The CDR3 region has the DNA TGTGCCAGTACCCATCGGGGGGAAGATCAGCCCCAGCATTTT.

This rearrangement joins TRBV4-3 to TRBJ1-2; TRBD1 agrees at 9 bases. Germline CDR1 LGHNA, CDR2 YSLEER. The CDR3 spans 14 residues. V gave up 3 bases and J gave up 6 bases; unmatched junction bases: 5. The CDR3 loop is CASSQQQGADGYTF. CDR3 bases: TGCGCCAGCAGCCAGCAACAGGGGGCGGATGGCTACACCTTC.